This TCR beta chain is from a study of blood T cell repertoires in COVID-19. Germline V gene data show CDR1 as SEHNR and CDR2 as FQNEAQ (reference sequence). The CDR3 runs to 14 residues. Trimming left V 3 bases short and J 4 bases short, with 13 bases between. As processed by the authors: Amplification from reference gene primers served as the basis for estimated nucleated cell counts. Here immunoSEQ multiplex PCR was the method, and the copy in TCRdb shows in-frame clones only, minus some. The DNA was the basis for D and trimming; V, J and clone size are from that table. This sample carries approximately 300,000 clones, roughly nine tenths of them seen once, and the ten largest clones take 4.5% to 6.5%. Participants' reported clinical history set cohort assignment. The count of this clone is one.

This receptor was obtained from a man aged 60 to 75 who had recovered from COVID-19. The chain has TRBV7-9 and TRBJ2-7; D ambiguous. Sequenced sample: PBMCs or T cells enriched from blood (not recorded which). The DNA of the CDR3 is TGTGCCAGCAGCTTTCTTTCTAGTCAGTACGAGCAGTACTTC. Protein: CASSFLSSQYEQYF.